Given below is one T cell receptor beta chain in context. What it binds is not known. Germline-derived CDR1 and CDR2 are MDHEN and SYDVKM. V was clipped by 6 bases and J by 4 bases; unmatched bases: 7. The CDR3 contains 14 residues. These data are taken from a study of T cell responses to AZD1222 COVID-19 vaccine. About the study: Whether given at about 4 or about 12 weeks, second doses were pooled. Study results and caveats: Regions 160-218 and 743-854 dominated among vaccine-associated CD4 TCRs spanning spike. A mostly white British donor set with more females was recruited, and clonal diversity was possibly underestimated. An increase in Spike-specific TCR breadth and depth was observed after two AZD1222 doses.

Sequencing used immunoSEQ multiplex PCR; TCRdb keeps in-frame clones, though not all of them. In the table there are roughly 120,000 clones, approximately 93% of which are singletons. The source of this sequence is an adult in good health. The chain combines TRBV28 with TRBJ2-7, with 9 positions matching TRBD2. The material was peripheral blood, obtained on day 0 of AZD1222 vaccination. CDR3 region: CASRPSGTAYEQYF. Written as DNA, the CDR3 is TGTGCCAGCAGACCTAGCGGGACCGCGTACGAGCAGTACTTC.